This T cell receptor beta chain came from a study of CD8 T cells in ankylosing spondylitis. Quantitative 5'-RACE with molecular barcodes produced the TCR beta libraries. In TCRdb, the 5' RACE reads were re-called with MiXCR into one record per CDR3 protein. The repertoire holds 36,000 or so distinct CDR3 sequences, with around 6.2% as singletons. CDR1 and CDR2 (germline): DFQATT, SNEGSKA (reference sequence). V lost 6 bases to trimming and J lost 3 bases, with 18 bases between them. There are 14 residues in the CDR3. In this sample, this clonotype turned up a few times. What it binds is unknown. General study results and limits: Relatively rare in peripheral blood, disease-linked clones were also CD8+. Earlier studies detected some motif variants in reactive arthritis synovial fluid and blood. Disease-linked clones were reportedly significantly enriched in matched ankylosing spondylitis synovial fluid.

The sequenced sample was blood, either unsorted or a sorted T cell fraction (not recorded which). V gene TRBV20-1 combines with J gene TRBJ2-7, with TRBD2 as a possible D gene (7 bases). This clonotype was obtained from a male donor with ankylosing spondylitis or in good health (not recorded which). CDR3 region: CSAREGVLSYEQYF. CDR3 sequence (DNA): TGCAGTGCAAGGGAGGGGGTCCTAAGCTACGAGCAGTACTTC.